This section outlines one TCR beta chain sequence together with its context. Its specificity is not known. The sample comes from a study of T cell responses to AZD1222 COVID-19 vaccine. Findings and caveats of the study: Mostly white British, mostly female donors; authors suggested clonal diversity may be underestimated.

Generated by immunoSEQ multiplex PCR, the TCRdb table keeps only in-frame clones and is missing some. This sample yields over 75,000 clones, of which 75% to 90% are seen a single time; under 3% belongs to the top ten. CDR1 is SGDLS, CDR2 YYNGEE, per germline. This CDR3 is built from 13 residues. V shed 0 bases and J shed 6 bases, with 7 bases lying between them. The receptor was derived from an adult in good health. The J gene is TRBJ1-5, the V gene TRBV9; D remains ambiguous. The sample consisted of peripheral blood, taken on day 0 of AZD1222 vaccination. CDR3 sequence reads: CASSVDSGQPQHF. CDR3 DNA: TGTGCCAGCAGCGTAGACTCGGGTCAGCCCCAGCATTTT.